The 30 T cell receptor beta chains below come from one sample, sequenced in a study of T cell changes during pregnancy in multiple sclerosis. TCRdb keeps only in-frame clones here, not all; method: immunoSEQ multiplex PCR. The sample lists tens of thousands of clones, 90% occurring once. Material: peripheral blood, obtained in the first trimester of pregnancy. The source is a female donor in good health, enrolled as a control in a pregnancy study.

The chain has TRBV6-1 and TRBJ1-2, with 8 bases that match TRBD1. This CDR3 comprises 13 residues. Losses at the gene ends were 7 bases for V and 8 bases for J; bases not matched to a gene: 9. Germline V gene lookup returns CDR1 MNHNS and CDR2 SASEGT. The CDR3 region has the DNA TGTGCCAGCAAGGGACAGGTGGTAGGCGGCTACACCTTC. Translated: CASKGQVVGGYTF.

The J gene is TRBJ2-2, the V gene TRBV7-2; TRBD2 matches at 7 bases. This CDR3 is built from 15 residues. Germline CDR1 is SGHTA and CDR2 is FQGNSA. J lost 6 bases, V lost 3 bases, and 7 bases had no gene match. The CDR3 nucleotides read TGTGCCAGCAGCTTGGGAGGGAGTATAGCCGGGGAGCTGTTTTTT. Its protein is CASSLGGSIAGELFF.

This sequence joins TRBV4-2 and TRBJ2-7; D is unclear. The CDR3 is 13 amino acids. The germline CDR1 and CDR2 sequences are LGHNA and YNFKEQ. The V end lost 0 bases, the J end lost 7 bases, and 10 bases lay between the germline ends. The CDR3 reads CASSQEISTEQYF. For the CDR3, the DNA is TGTGCCAGCAGCCAAGAGATCTCGACAGAGCAGTACTTC.

A remark on this clone: Other DNA sequences of this sample code for an identical CDR3. The V and J genes are TRBV7-9 and TRBJ1-1; D gene ambiguous. Trimming removed 3 bases at V and 2 bases at J, with 7 bases between. The CDR3 runs 13 residues. The germline V gene has CDR1 SEHNR and CDR2 FQNEAQ (reference sequence). CDR3 nucleotide sequence: TGTGCCAGCAGCTTCGGGGAAAACACTGAAGCTTTCTTT. Translation gives CASSFGENTEAFF.

The chain recombines TRBV5-1 with TRBJ2-3; 10 bases map to TRBD1. The J segment lost 4 bases and the V segment lost 6 bases, leaving 5 bases of the junction unmatched. The germline V gene encodes CDR1 SGHRS and CDR2 YFSETQ. The CDR3 has 14 residues. CDR3 region: CASNRGQGADTQYF. CDR3 sequence (DNA): TGCGCCAGCAACCGAGGACAGGGGGCAGATACGCAGTATTTT.

This rearrangement joins TRBV6-1 to TRBJ2-5, with 14 nucleotides matching TRBD2. Germline CDR1 and CDR2: MNHNS and SASEGT. Trimming took 2 bases from V and 4 from J; bases not matched to a gene: 21. This CDR3 spans 22 amino acids. CDR3 nucleotides: TGTGCCAGCAGTGAATATATTGGAGGAGGACTAGCGGGGGGCGCGGGGGGAGAGACCCAGTACTTC. Its protein product is CASSEYIGGGLAGGAGGETQYF.

The rearrangement links TRBV7-9 to TRBJ2-5, with D uncertain. V lost 5 bases and J 4 bases, leaving 14 bases between the germline ends. CDR1 SEHNR and CDR2 FQNEAQ come from the germline V gene (reference sequence). The CDR3 is 14 residues long. CDR3 DNA sequence: TGTGCCAGCAGCCTAAGAAACACGGGAGAGACCCAGTACTTC. As protein: CASSLRNTGETQYF.

This clone was detected only once. The chain recombines TRBV4-3 with TRBJ2-1, with a weak D call TRBD2 (5 bases). CDR3 length: 15 amino acids. Between the trimmed V and J ends, which lost 6 bases and 5 bases, there was a span of 17 bases. Germline CDR1 and CDR2: LGHNA and YSLEER. The CDR3 is CASSVGISTHNEQFF. DNA of the CDR3: TGCGCCAGCAGTGTCGGGATCTCGACCCACAATGAGCAGTTCTTC.

This clone was picked up one time. CDR3: CASSLVPPGTGEETQYF. The CDR3 nucleotides read TGTGCCAGCAGCTTAGTTCCCCCGGGGACAGGGGAAGAGACCCAGTACTTC. The genes are TRBV11-2 and TRBJ2-5; TRBD1 matches at 10 bases. Germline V lookup: CDR1 SGHAT, CDR2 FQNNGV. This CDR3 comprises 17 residues. The V and J ends lost 1 base and 3 bases, in that order; junction bases with no gene match: 8.

The genes are TRBV6-5 and TRBJ1-3; D gene ambiguous. Trimming pared 4 bases from V and 0 bases from J, leaving 7 bases between. Germline lookup yields CDR1 MNHEY and CDR2 SVGAGI. The CDR3 has 14 amino acids. In nucleotides, the CDR3 is TGTGCCAGCAGTTCAGGAAGCTCTGGAAACACCATATATTTT. Protein sequence: CASSSGSSGNTIYF.

The chain joins TRBV27 to TRBJ1-2; 10 nucleotides align to TRBD1. Trimming at V came to 4 bases and at J to 10 bases, leaving 6 bases not matched to a gene. The CDR3 sequence is 13 residues long. CDR1 is MNHEY, CDR2 SMNVEV, per germline (reference sequence). The CDR3 nucleotides are TGTGCCAGCAGTTCGGGGACAGGGGAGGACTACACCTTC. Translation gives CASSSGTGEDYTF.

J is TRBJ1-5 and V is TRBV25-1; the D gene is possibly TRBD1 (5 bases). Germline values: CDR1 MGHDK, CDR2 SYGVNS. The CDR3 sequence is 17 residues long. Trimming shortened V by 1 base and J by 1 base, and 14 bases separated the two germline ends. DNA of the CDR3: TGTGCCAGCAGTGAATCGGGGGGAGGGATGAGCAATCAGCCCCAGCATTTT. Translated, it gives CASSESGGGMSNQPQHF.

The chain employs TRBV20-1 and TRBJ1-2; D is unresolved. Trimming stripped 1 base from V and 6 bases from J, with 6 bases between. Germline assignment: CDR1 DFQATT and CDR2 SNEGSKA (reference sequence). The CDR3 spans 11 residues. The CDR3 loop is CSARGGNGYTF. The CDR3, as DNA: TGCAGTGCTAGAGGAGGGAATGGCTACACCTTC.

The chain links TRBV6-5 to TRBJ1-5; 8 bases are shared with TRBD1. J was trimmed by 4 bases and V by 6 bases; bases with no gene match: 8. This CDR3 contains 15 residues. Germline lookup yields CDR1 MNHEY and CDR2 SVGAGI. The CDR3 DNA reads as TGTGCCAGCAGGTTTAGACAGGGGTGGAATCAGCCCCAGCATTTT. This codes for CASRFRQGWNQPQHF.

V gene TRBV30 combines with J gene TRBJ2-7; D is perhaps TRBD1 (5 bases). Trimming removed 3 bases at V and 1 base at J, with 16 bases between. Germline lookup yields CDR1 GTSNPN and CDR2 SVGIG (reference sequence). CDR3 length: 15 amino acids. This CDR3 reads CAWRVRGDRSYEQYF. The CDR3 coding sequence is TGTGCCTGGAGGGTTAGGGGTGACAGATCCTACGAGCAGTACTTC.

J is TRBJ1-3 and V is TRBV18; 7 bases align to TRBD1. Losses at the gene ends were 3 bases for V and 4 bases for J; bases not matched to a gene: 3. The V gene's germline CDR1 is KGHSH and CDR2 LQKENI. CDR3 length: 14 residues. The CDR3 DNA reads TGTGCCAGCTCACCCGGGACAGTCGGAAACACCATATATTTT. It is translated as CASSPGTVGNTIYF.

V gene TRBV5-4 combines with J gene TRBJ2-5; 9 bases map to TRBD1. V shed 3 bases, J shed 4 bases, and the junction held 7 bases outside the gene matches. In germline, CDR1 is SGHNT, CDR2 YYREEE (reference sequence). CDR3 size: 15 residues. The CDR3, as DNA: TGTGCCAGCAGCTCCCAACCGGGACAGGGAGAGACCCAGTACTTC. Translation: CASSSQPGQGETQYF.

The CDR3 DNA sequence: TGCGCCAGCAGCCCCACCCTATCGATCTACGAGCAGTACTTC. Translating it yields CASSPTLSIYEQYF. V usage is TRBV4-1 and J usage is TRBJ2-7; D gene uncertain. V was clipped by 4 bases and J by 3 bases, with 13 bases between them. Germline values: CDR1 MGHRA, CDR2 YSYEKL. CDR3 length: 14 residues.

The rearrangement links TRBV30 to TRBJ2-7; tentative D call: TRBD1 (6 bases). The CDR3 has 14 residues. The V and J ends lost 2 bases and 5 bases respectively, with 16 bases between them. Per germline, CDR1 GTSNPN and CDR2 SVGIG (reference sequence). This chain's CDR3 is CAWSLGQLFNEQYF. As DNA, the CDR3 is TGTGCCTGGAGTCTTGGACAGCTTTTCAACGAGCAGTACTTC.

This rearrangement joins TRBV5-5 to TRBJ2-6, with D perhaps matching TRBD1 (5 bases). The V end lost 3 bases, the J end lost 0 bases, and 22 bases lay between the germline ends. This CDR3 spans 20 amino acids. Looked up from germline, CDR1 is SGHKS and CDR2 is YYEKEE (reference sequence). This chain's CDR3 is CASSWRWSVRAISGANVLTF. For the CDR3, the DNA is TGTGCCAGCAGCTGGAGATGGTCGGTCAGGGCTATCTCTGGGGCCAACGTCCTGACTTTC.

The rearrangement uses TRBV9 and TRBJ2-5; possibly TRBD1 for D (6 bases). Trimming took 4 bases from V and 1 from J, leaving 11 bases between them. Germline CDR1 and CDR2: SGDLS and YYNGEE. This CDR3 has 14 amino acids. The CDR3, as DNA: TGTGCCAGCAGCCCAGGGACATCCCAAGAGACCCAGTACTTC. Translation: CASSPGTSQETQYF. The variable domain in full, completed from reference TRBV9 and TRBJ2-5, reads DSGVTQTPKHLITATGQRVTLRCSPRSGDLSVYWYQQSLDQGLQFLIQYYNGEERAKGNILERFSAQQFPDLHSELNLSSLELGDSALYFCASSPGTSQETQYFGPGTRLLVL.

The J gene is TRBJ1-3, the V gene TRBV4-2, with 9 positions matching TRBD1. CDR3 size: 16 residues. The ends lost 3 bases at V and 4 bases at J; junction bases unmatched: 7. Germline V gene lookup returns CDR1 LGHNA and CDR2 YNFKEQ. The CDR3 coding sequence is TGTGCCAGCAGCCAGGAACAGGGGGCTCGCGGAAACACCATATATTTT. It specifies CASSQEQGARGNTIYF.

The chain employs TRBV7-9 and TRBJ2-2; a weak D match, TRBD2 (6 bases). This CDR3 has 17 residues. The V end lost 0 bases, the J end lost 1 base, and 12 bases lay between the germline ends. Germline-derived CDR1 and CDR2 are SEHNR and FQNEAQ (reference sequence). This CDR3 reads CASSLATGTENTGELFF. Here the CDR3 DNA reads TGTGCCAGCAGCTTAGCAACCGGGACTGAGAACACCGGGGAGCTGTTTTTT.

The J gene is TRBJ2-1, the V gene TRBV7-9, with 9 nucleotides matching TRBD2. The junction had 13 bases not matched to a gene; V was cut back by 4 bases and J by 0 bases. Germline-derived CDR1 and CDR2 are SEHNR and FQNEAQ (reference sequence). The CDR3 loop spans 19 amino acids. The CDR3, as DNA: TGTGCCAGCAGCTCAAGCGGGGGGACCGACACGAGCTCCTACAATGAGCAGTTCTTC. Protein: CASSSSGGTDTSSYNEQFF.

The J gene is TRBJ2-2, the V gene TRBV9; 9 positions agree with TRBD2. J gave up 3 bases and V 4 bases, and 16 bases lay outside the gene matches. The CDR3 is 19 residues long. Germline CDR1 reads SGDLS; CDR2 reads YYNGEE. The CDR3 region is CASSPPLRAGGRDTGELFF. In DNA form, the CDR3 reads TGTGCCAGCAGCCCCCCCCTGAGGGCGGGGGGGAGGGACACCGGGGAGCTGTTTTTT.

The J gene is TRBJ2-1, the V gene TRBV9; 7 nucleotides line up with TRBD2. J gave up 3 bases and V 3 bases, and 9 bases lay outside the gene matches. Germline assignment: CDR1 SGDLS and CDR2 YYNGEE. The CDR3 loop spans 16 amino acids. CDR3 protein: CASSAEGSGVYNEQFF. CDR3 sequence (DNA): TGTGCCAGCAGCGCCGAAGGGAGCGGGGTCTACAATGAGCAGTTCTTC.

The CDR3 sequence: CASSPGRGLATGTDTQYF. The CDR3 DNA is TGTGCCAGCAGTCCCGGGAGGGGACTAGCAACAGGCACAGATACGCAGTATTTT. This chain connects TRBV9 to TRBJ2-3; TRBD2 agrees at 9 bases. CDR1 is SGDLS and CDR2 is YYNGEE in the germline V gene. The trim removed 5 bases at V and 1 base at J, leaving 14 bases unmatched. The CDR3 extends over 18 amino acids.

The chain carries TRBV11-2 and TRBJ1-5, with 10 positions matching TRBD1. After removal of 4 bases from V and 7 bases from J, the junction contained 10 bases not matched to a gene. Germline values: CDR1 SGHAT, CDR2 FQNNGV. The CDR3 totals 16 residues. The CDR3 DNA sequence: TGTGCCAGCAGCTCGGTGGGTGGGACAGGGGTCCAGCCCCAGCATTTT. Translating it yields CASSSVGGTGVQPQHF. Drawing the rest from reference TRBV11-2 and TRBJ1-5, the complete variable domain is EAGVAQSPRYKIIEKRQSVAFWCNPISGHATLYWYQQILGQGPKLLIQFQNNGVVDDSQLPKDRFSAERLKGVDSTLKIQPAKLEDSAVYLCASSSVGGTGVQPQHFGDGTRLSIL.

V and J are TRBV13 and TRBJ1-4; 7 bases are shared with TRBD1. CDR3 length equals 15 residues. Germline CDR1 reads PRHDT; CDR2 reads FYEKMQ (reference sequence). V was pared by 3 bases and J by 4 bases, with 5 bases of the junction left unmatched. CDR3 amino acids: CASSFGTDINEKLFF. The DNA of the CDR3 is TGTGCCAGCAGCTTCGGGACAGACATTAATGAAAAACTGTTTTTT.

This clone was detected a few times. CDR3 sequence reads: CASSASTSGGYNEQFF. Here the CDR3 DNA reads TGTGCCAGCAGCGCATCAACTAGCGGGGGGTACAATGAGCAGTTCTTC. The chain employs TRBV5-4 and TRBJ2-1, with 12 bases lining up with TRBD2. There are 16 residues in the CDR3. V lost 4 bases, J lost 4 bases, and 6 bases stayed unmatched. Germline CDR1 and CDR2: SGHNT and YYREEE (reference sequence).